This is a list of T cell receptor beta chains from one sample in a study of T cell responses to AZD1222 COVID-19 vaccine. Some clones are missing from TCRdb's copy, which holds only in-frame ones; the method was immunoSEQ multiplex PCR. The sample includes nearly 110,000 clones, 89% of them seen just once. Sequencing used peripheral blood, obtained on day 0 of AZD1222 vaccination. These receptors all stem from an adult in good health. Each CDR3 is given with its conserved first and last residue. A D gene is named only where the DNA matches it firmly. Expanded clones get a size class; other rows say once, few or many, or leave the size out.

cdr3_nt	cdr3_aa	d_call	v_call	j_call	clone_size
TGCGCCAGCAGTCAATCGGGCAGGTTCTACGAGCAGTACTTC	CASSQSGRFYEQYF	NA	TRBV23-1	TRBJ2-7	few
TGTGCCAGCAGCTCCGGGACAGGGGTCGGAAACACCATATATTTT	CASSSGTGVGNTIYF	TRBD1	TRBV5-4	TRBJ1-3	NA
TGTGCCACCAGCAGAGAGCAGGGGGTACTGGTGCAGTATTTT	CATSREQGVLVQYF	TRBD1	TRBV15	TRBJ2-3	NA
TGTGCCAGCAGCGTTCTTCCTTTGGGCACTGAAGCTTTCTTT	CASSVLPLGTEAFF	NA	TRBV9	TRBJ1-1	NA
TGTGCCAGCAGCTTAGTTGACGTGAACACTGAAGCTTTCTTT	CASSLVDVNTEAFF	NA	TRBV11-2	TRBJ1-1	NA
TGTGCCAGCAGCCACACAGGAGATCAGCCCCAGCATTTT	CASSHTGDQPQHF	NA	TRBV3-1/TRBV3-2	TRBJ1-5	NA
TGTGCCAGTAGTAATCGCGCTAGCGGGAGGAGGGAGCAGTACTTC	CASSNRASGRREQYF	TRBD2	TRBV19	TRBJ2-7	NA
TGCGCCAGCAGCACATATACCACGGGCAATGAGCAGTTCTTC	CASSTYTTGNEQFF	NA	TRBV5-1	TRBJ2-1	once
TGTGCCACCAGCTACCAAGCAACTAATGAAAAACTGTTTTTT	CATSYQATNEKLFF	NA	TRBV15	TRBJ1-4	once
TGTGCCAGCAGCTTAGAAGGACTAGCCTACGAGCAGTACTTC	CASSLEGLAYEQYF	TRBD2	TRBV7-8	TRBJ2-7	NA
TGTGCCAGCAAGAGGGACAGAACCTACGAGCAGTACTTC	CASKRDRTYEQYF	TRBD1	TRBV6-6	TRBJ2-7	NA
TGCGCCAGCAGCTTCGGGACTGACAATGAGCAGTTCTTC	CASSFGTDNEQFF	NA	TRBV5-1	TRBJ2-1	NA
TGTGCCAGCAGGGCAGGGGGCCTCAATCAGCCCCAGCATTTT	CASRAGGLNQPQHF	TRBD1	TRBV7-8	TRBJ1-5	NA
TGTGCCAGTAGCCGCTCCGGGTCAGGGTCGGAAAAACTGTTTTTT	CASSRSGSGSEKLFF	NA	TRBV19	TRBJ1-4	NA
TGTGCCAGCAGCCGCAGAAGTGGGGGAACTGAAGCTTTCTTT	CASSRRSGGTEAFF	NA	TRBV7-3	TRBJ1-1	NA
TGTGCCAGCAGCTCCCGGGACACCTCTGGAAACACCATATATTTT	CASSSRDTSGNTIYF	NA	TRBV5-8	TRBJ1-3	NA
TGTGCCATCAGGGTGACTAGCGGGGGGGACGAGCAGTACTTC	CAIRVTSGGDEQYF	TRBD2	TRBV10-3	TRBJ2-7	NA
TGTGCCAGCTCACCAGCGGTTGGGACCCTGGAGGGTGAAGCTTTCTTT	CASSPAVGTLEGEAFF	NA	TRBV18	TRBJ1-1	NA
TGTGCCAGCAGCCCCGGGGACAGGATCCTAGCCAATTCACCCCTCCACTTT	CASSPGDRILANSPLHF	TRBD1	TRBV6-2/TRBV6-3	TRBJ1-6	once
TGCGCCAGCAGAAAGGGACTAGCGGGAGCCACCTACGAGCAGTACTTC	CASRKGLAGATYEQYF	TRBD2	TRBV4-1	TRBJ2-7	NA
TGTGCCAGCAGCGTAAAAGGCGGTCAGGGGGCGATGGATGAGCAGTTCTTC	CASSVKGGQGAMDEQFF	TRBD1	TRBV7-2	TRBJ2-1	NA
TGTGCCACCAGTGATTTTCGACCAGGGTCGGTCGGGGAGCTGTTTTTT	CATSDFRPGSVGELFF	NA	TRBV24-1	TRBJ2-2	few
TGTGCCAGCAGTACAACTAGCGGGAGTCGGAATGAGCAGTTCTTC	CASSTTSGSRNEQFF	TRBD2	TRBV28	TRBJ2-1	NA
TGTGCCAGTGGTATTCTGGACAATGAGCAGTTCTTC	CASGILDNEQFF	NA	TRBV19	TRBJ2-1	NA
TGTGCCAGCAAAAGCGGGAGTTCCTATGAGCAGTTCTTC	CASKSGSSYEQFF	TRBD2	TRBV5-6	TRBJ2-1	few
TGCGCCAGCAGCCATTCACCCACAGGGGCAGTGCATGGCTACACCTTC	CASSHSPTGAVHGYTF	TRBD1	TRBV4-3	TRBJ1-2	once
TGTGCCAGCAGCTCTTTCGATATGACCGGGACAGGGTACACAGATACGCAGTATTTT	CASSSFDMTGTGYTDTQYF	TRBD1	TRBV7-2	TRBJ2-3	NA
TGCGCCAGCAGTTCTGCGACTAGCGGGACACAAGAGACCCAGTACTTC	CASSSATSGTQETQYF	TRBD2	TRBV5-1	TRBJ2-5	NA
TGTGCCAGCAGCTTTGAGCTACAGGGGGGATATGGCTACACCTTC	CASSFELQGGYGYTF	TRBD1	TRBV5-6	TRBJ1-2	once